These 23 T cell receptor beta chains came from one sample sequenced in a study of blood T cells in healthy people across ages. A sample-barcoded 5' primer and a J-beta primer mix were used in a second PCR of roughly 7 to 11 cycles. TCRdb independently ran MiXCR on the 5' RACE reads; one entry per CDR3 protein. The data show about 650,000 distinct CDR3 sequences, about 34% seen once. Sample: blood. The receptors here all came from a woman aged 80 or over in good health.

This clonotype came up many times. Germline is not matched at one junction end, which may reflect a read error. CDR3 coding DNA: TGCGCCGTTTCGGGCGGGGCCGGGAGGACCCAGTACTTC. Encoded protein: CAVSGGAGRTQYF. The chain has TRBV7-2 and TRBJ2-7; TRBD2 is a possible D gene (6 bases). TRBJ2-5 explains the end of the DNA better; the J call may be wrong. Germline loops: CDR1 SGHTA, CDR2 FQGNSA. CDR3 length equals 13 residues.

This clonotype has at least ten counts. Here the CDR3 DNA reads TGTGCCAGCAGGGATTTCAGGGACGCGATGTCCTACGAGCAGTACTTC. Its protein product is CASRDFRDAMSYEQYF. The chain links TRBV6-2 or TRBV6-3 to TRBJ2-7; possibly TRBD1 or TRBD2 for D (5 bases each). CDR3 length: 16 residues. V shed 6 bases and J shed 1 base, with 19 bases lying between them. In germline, CDR1 is MNHEY, CDR2 SVGEGT.

With regard to this clonotype: With a much larger clone just one base away, this may be a read error. CDR3 DNA sequence: TGTGCCAGCATCCAGGGGGACTTACGCAATGAGCAGTACTTC. Amino acid sequence: CASIQGDLRNEQYF. This chain links TRBV28 with TRBJ2-7; the D gene is possibly TRBD1 (7 bases). Germline V gene lookup returns CDR1 MDHEN and CDR2 SYDVKM. The CDR3 has 14 amino acids. Trimming cost V 7 bases and J 7 bases, with 20 bases left between them.

A few counts support this clonotype. CDR3 nucleotide sequence: TGTGCCAGCAGCTTAGGCAGGGCCGGGGGCTACACCTTC. It specifies CASSLGRAGGYTF. The chain combines TRBV7-9 with TRBJ1-2, with D possibly matching TRBD1 (5 bases). Germline V gene lookup returns CDR1 SEHNR and CDR2 FQNEAQ (reference sequence). V dropped 1 base and J dropped 8 bases, with 11 bases sitting between them. The CDR3 has 13 residues.

At least ten counts were recorded for this clonotype. V usage is TRBV20-1 and J usage is TRBJ2-3; TRBD2 is a possible D gene (5 bases). Between the trimmed V and J ends, which lost 6 bases and 6 bases, there was a span of 22 bases. Germline V gene sequence: CDR1 DFQATT, CDR2 SNEGSKA (reference sequence). The CDR3 contains 15 residues. The CDR3 spells CSARTRTGVLDTQYF. The CDR3, as DNA: TGCAGTGCAAGAACGCGGACTGGGGTTTTGGATACGCAGTATTTT.

The sample holds one count of this clonotype. A much larger clone is a single base away; this may be a read error. The chain's CDR3 is CTSSQDRGAGDLTDTQYF. CDR3 nucleotide sequence: TGTACCAGCAGCCAAGATCGGGGAGCGGGGGACCTCACAGATACGCAGTATTTT. The rearrangement joins TRBV4-2 to TRBJ2-3, with TRBD2 identical over 8 bases. The CDR3 has 18 amino acids. Germline CDR1 reads LGHNA; CDR2 reads YNFKEQ.

As to this clonotype: This may be a read error, as it is one base from a much larger clone. CDR3 nucleotide sequence: TGTGCCGGCAGCCACGACAGGCATGAGCAGTTCTTC. The encoded protein is CAGSHDRHEQFF. The gene calls are TRBV7-9 and TRBJ2-1; possibly TRBD1 for D (6 bases). Germline V gene lookup returns CDR1 SEHNR and CDR2 FQNEAQ (reference sequence). The CDR3 contains 12 residues.

This clonotype has ten or more counts. The chain combines TRBV6-1 with TRBJ2-3, with D possibly called TRBD1 or TRBD2 (6 bases each). The germline V and J ends were trimmed by 6 bases and 2 bases, with 15 bases remaining between them. This CDR3 has 15 residues. Germline loops: CDR1 MNHNS, CDR2 SASEGT. CDR3 nucleotides: TGTGCCAGCAGACCGGGGGCGCCTAACACAGATACGCAGTATTTT. Translated, it gives CASRPGAPNTDTQYF.

This clonotype was detected many times. The chain's CDR3 is CASSQGIHGYTF. CDR3 nucleotide sequence: TGCGCCAGCAGCCAGGGGATCCATGGCTACACCTTC. V gene TRBV5-1 combines with J gene TRBJ1-2; a weak D match, TRBD1 (6 bases). CDR1 and CDR2 from the germline V gene are SGHRS and YFSETQ. Trimming shortened V by 4 bases and J by 6 bases, and 10 bases separated the two germline ends. The CDR3 spans 12 residues.

The table lists this clonotype with many counts. V and J are TRBV24-1 and TRBJ2-1; 9 bases line up with TRBD2. CDR1 and CDR2 from the germline V gene are KGHDR and SFDVKD. After removal of 3 bases from V and 4 bases from J, the junction contained 6 bases not matched to a gene. The CDR3 consists of 16 residues. Written as DNA, the CDR3 is TGTGCCACCAGTGATCCTAGCGGGGACTCGTACAATGAGCAGTTCTTC. As protein: CATSDPSGDSYNEQFF.

This clonotype has a count of ten or more. The J gene is TRBJ1-1, the V gene TRBV6-5, with D uncertain. The CDR3 spans 16 residues. V was pared by 4 bases and J by 6 bases, with 21 bases between. The germline V gene has CDR1 MNHEY and CDR2 SVGAGI. The CDR3 loop reads CASSFDGWGRGSEAFF. The CDR3 nucleotides are TGTGCCAGCAGTTTCGACGGCTGGGGTCGTGGCTCTGAAGCTTTCTTT.

This clonotype came up many times. This chain joins TRBV10-3 and TRBJ1-6; TRBD1 agrees at 10 bases. The CDR3 has 14 residues. Germline V CDR1 and CDR2: ENHRY, SYGVKD. Losses at the gene ends were 8 bases for V and 7 bases for J; bases not matched to a gene: 5. The CDR3 sequence is CAIARTGGNSPLHF. As DNA, the CDR3 is TGTGCCATCGCCCGGACAGGGGGGAATTCACCCCTCCACTTT.

This clonotype was found many times. The gene calls are TRBV20-1 and TRBJ1-1; 9 bases fit TRBD1. Germline assignment: CDR1 DFQATT and CDR2 SNEGSKA (reference sequence). After removal of 3 bases from V and 5 bases from J, the junction contained 7 bases not matched to a gene. CDR3 length equals 14 residues. This CDR3 reads CSASIQGARTEAFF. CDR3 in DNA: TGCAGTGCTAGTATACAGGGGGCGCGGACTGAAGCTTTCTTT.

This chain joins TRBV12-3 or TRBV12-4 and TRBJ2-3; TRBD2 might be the D (6 bases). The CDR3 is 16 amino acids. Trimming removed 7 bases at V and 4 bases at J, with 21 bases between. The DNA for the CDR3 is TGTGCCAGCACCCGTGTTGGGGGGTCGAGAGCAGATACGCAGTATTTT. As protein: CASTRVGGSRADTQYF.

The rearrangement joins TRBV11-2 to TRBJ2-1; D might be TRBD1 (6 bases). V was pared by 3 bases and J by 5 bases, with 23 bases between. This CDR3 is built from 18 residues. CDR1 is SGHAT and CDR2 is FQNNGV in the germline V gene. The CDR3 DNA is TGTGCCAGCAGCTTTCGGGCAGGGGTCACAACGATCAACAATGAGCAGTTCTTC. Amino acid sequence: CASSFRAGVTTINNEQFF.

In its sample, this clonotype was seen a few times. This could be a read error, since a much larger clone is one nucleotide away. The chain has TRBV20-1 and TRBJ2-7; 7 nucleotides match TRBD1. Germline CDR1 DFQATT, CDR2 SNEGSKA (reference sequence). Trimming removed 7 bases from V and 9 bases from J; junction bases left unmatched: 18. There are 14 residues in the CDR3. The CDR3 here is CSVRLGGLGRGQYF. The CDR3 DNA reads TGCAGTGTCCGCTTAGGGGGCCTTGGGCGCGGGCAGTACTTC.

There are many counts of this clonotype. The gene calls are TRBV7-8 and TRBJ2-7, with 7 positions matching TRBD1. The germline V gene has CDR1 SGHVS and CDR2 FQNEAQ. The CDR3 loop spans 15 amino acids. With V trimmed by 1 base and J by 2 bases, 5 bases remained unmatched. Here the CDR3 DNA reads TGTGCCAGCAGCTTAGTGCAGACAGGGCCCTACGAGCAGTACTTC. It specifies CASSLVQTGPYEQYF.

Many counts were recorded for this clonotype. CDR3 sequence: CASSQDSGGTETQYF. CDR3 nucleotides: TGCGCCAGCAGCCAAGATAGCGGGGGTACGGAGACCCAGTACTTC. The gene calls are TRBV4-3 and TRBJ2-5; 9 positions match TRBD2. V dropped 0 bases and J dropped 5; count of bases not matched to a gene: 4. The CDR3 length is 15 residues. CDR1 and CDR2 from the germline V gene are LGHNA and YSLEER.

The chain joins TRBV25-1 to TRBJ1-6; D is uncertain. The CDR3 consists of 15 residues. Germline CDR1 is MGHDK and CDR2 is SYGVNS. Trimming shortened V by 8 bases and J by 8 bases, and 19 bases separated the two germline ends. The CDR3 coding sequence is TGTGCCAGCGGAGAGTATGGGATCTTTCATTCACCCCTCCACTTT. Translation gives CASGEYGIFHSPLHF.

Comment on this clonotype: A read error may account for a junction end that differs from germline. The chain employs TRBV5-1 and TRBJ2-1, with D tentatively TRBD1 (5 bases). This CDR3 has 15 amino acids. CDR1 and CDR2 (germline): SGHRS, YFSETQ. The CDR3 DNA reads as TGCGCCAGCGGCTTGCTATCCAGGGATGAGGATGAGCAGTTCTTC. This encodes CASGLLSRDEDEQFF.

The chain carries TRBV5-1 and TRBJ2-2; possible D gene TRBD1, 7 bases. The germline CDR1 and CDR2 sequences are SGHRS and YFSETQ. The V and J ends lost 0 bases and 4 bases respectively, with 16 bases between them. This CDR3 spans 17 amino acids. CDR3 loop: CASSLAGGGWGTGELFF. The CDR3 DNA reads TGCGCCAGCAGCTTGGCCGGAGGGGGCTGGGGCACCGGGGAGCTGTTTTTT.

The CDR3 sequence is CASSRTSGGVRAYEQYF. CDR3 in DNA: TGTGCCAGCAGCCGGACTAGCGGGGGAGTGAGGGCCTACGAGCAGTACTTC. V is TRBV12-3 or TRBV12-4 and J is TRBJ2-7, with TRBD2 identical over 13 bases. The V segment lost 6 bases and the J segment 2 bases; nucleotides outside the gene matches: 10. This CDR3 has 17 amino acids.

The chain combines TRBV27 with TRBJ2-5, with D tentatively TRBD2 (5 bases). The J call is uncertain, as TRBJ2-7 better fits the DNA end. From germline, CDR1 is MNHEY and CDR2 SMNVEV (reference sequence). There are 15 residues in the CDR3. CDR3 in amino acids: CASSLMGGLYNEQYF. CDR3 nucleotides: TGTGCCAGCAGTTTAATGGGCGGGTTATACAACGAGCAGTACTTC.